Below are 19 T cell receptor beta chains sequenced from a single sample in a study of beta chain features in type 1 diabetes. TCRB transcripts that were expressed got sequenced, as all of the isolated RNA had been reverse transcribed. Clones were read by immunoSEQ multiplex PCR, and TCRdb kept only the in-frame ones, dropping some. Of hundreds of thousands of clones listed, over 25% were seen once; the top ten hold 0.05% to 0.07%. The sequenced sample consisted of naive CD4+ T cells from blood. All receptors derive from a young man in good health.

V gene TRBV9 combines with J gene TRBJ1-2, with D maybe TRBD1 (6 bases). Looked up from germline, CDR1 is SGDLS and CDR2 is YYNGEE. The CDR3 totals 13 residues. V was pared by 0 bases and J by 5 bases, with 8 bases between. In DNA, the CDR3 is TGTGCCAGCAGCGTAGCTCAGGGGTATGGCTACACCTTC. Protein: CASSVAQGYGYTF. The full variable domain, rest sourced from reference TRBV9 and TRBJ1-2, is DSGVTQTPKHLITATGQRVTLRCSPRSGDLSVYWYQQSLDQGLQFLIQYYNGEERAKGNILERFSAQQFPDLHSELNLSSLELGDSALYFCASSVAQGYGYTFGSGTRLTVV.

The table lists this clone with a few counts. J is TRBJ2-3 and V is TRBV14; D remains unclear. Deletions cut 4 bases from V and 7 bases from J, with 9 bases between. Germline CDR1 SGHDN, CDR2 FVKESK. The CDR3 consists of 12 residues. The CDR3 loop reads CASSPGVHTQYF. CDR3 nucleotide sequence: TGTGCCAGCAGCCCTGGGGTTCATACGCAGTATTTT.

This clone was seen only a few times. The J gene is TRBJ2-5, the V gene TRBV5-1, with D hard to call. Trimming removed 0 bases at V and 1 base at J, with 7 bases between. Germline values: CDR1 SGHRS, CDR2 YFSETQ. This CDR3 is 14 amino acids long. The CDR3 nucleotides are TGCGCCAGCAGCTTGGACAGATTCCAAGAGACCCAGTACTTC. This translates into CASSLDRFQETQYF.

This chain joins TRBV7-6 and TRBJ2-7; TRBD1 is a possible D gene (7 bases). V was trimmed by 5 bases and J by 0 bases, leaving 17 bases between them. Germline-derived CDR1 and CDR2 are SGHVS and FNYEAQ. The CDR3 contains 16 residues. Here the CDR3 reads CASSPRSGGLSYEQYF. The CDR3, as DNA: TGTGCCAGCAGCCCACGCTCAGGGGGACTCTCCTACGAGCAGTACTTC.

This clone came up a few times. The genes are TRBV30 and TRBJ2-2, with D maybe TRBD2 (6 bases). Trimming stripped 5 bases from V and 5 bases from J, with 24 bases between. The CDR3 loop spans 17 amino acids. In germline, CDR1 is GTSNPN, CDR2 SVGIG (reference sequence). The CDR3 protein is CAWAGRLSMRRTGELFF. The CDR3, as DNA: TGTGCCTGGGCGGGGAGACTAAGTATGAGAAGAACCGGGGAGCTGTTTTTT. Using reference TRBV30 and TRBJ2-2 for the parts outside the CDR3, the full variable domain is SQTIHQWPATLVQPVGSPLSLECTVEGTSNPNLYWYRQAAGRGLQLLFYSVGIGQISSEVPQNLSASRPQDRQFILSSKKLLLSDSGFYLCAWAGRLSMRRTGELFFGEGSRLTVL.

The genes are TRBV30 and TRBJ2-7; 7 bases are a match to TRBD1. The CDR3 is 13 amino acids. CDR1 and CDR2 (germline): GTSNPN, SVGIG (reference sequence). J gave up 1 base and V 5 bases, and 5 bases lay outside the gene matches. For the CDR3, the DNA is TGTGCCTGGGGCCGACAGGGTTCCTACGAGCAGTACTTC. It is translated as CAWGRQGSYEQYF.

The table lists this clone with a few counts. The chain is built from TRBV28 and TRBJ2-3; 10 bases fit TRBD1. CDR1 is MDHEN, CDR2 SYDVKM, per germline. J lost 7 bases, V lost 6 bases, and 7 bases had no gene match. CDR3 size: 14 residues. In DNA, the CDR3 is TGTGCCAGCAGCCCTGGGACAGGGGATTATACGCAGTATTTT. Its translation is CASSPGTGDYTQYF.

This clone was seen a few times. V usage is TRBV30 and J usage is TRBJ2-1; possibly TRBD2 for D (5 bases). Trimming took off 4 bases at V and 0 bases at J, with 10 bases between the two ends. This CDR3 has 14 residues. Germline V lookup: CDR1 GTSNPN, CDR2 SVGIG (reference sequence). DNA of the CDR3: TGTGCCTGGATTGGGCGGGCCTCCTACAATGAGCAGTTCTTC. This encodes CAWIGRASYNEQFF. Full variable domain (rest looked up from reference TRBV30 and TRBJ2-1): SQTIHQWPATLVQPVGSPLSLECTVEGTSNPNLYWYRQAAGRGLQLLFYSVGIGQISSEVPQNLSASRPQDRQFILSSKKLLLSDSGFYLCAWIGRASYNEQFFGPGTRLTVL.

As to this clone: Other DNA sequences in the sample encode the same CDR3. CDR3 nucleotides: TGTGCCATCAGTGCCGACACCAACTATGGCTACACCTTC. Its translation is CAISADTNYGYTF. This chain links TRBV10-3 with TRBJ1-2; no firm D call. This CDR3 contains 13 residues. Trimming removed 4 bases from V and 2 bases from J, with 8 bases in between. Germline loops: CDR1 ENHRY, CDR2 SYGVKD.

This clone occurred once. J is TRBJ2-1 and V is TRBV4-3, with D possibly matching TRBD1 (7 bases). Germline V gene sequence: CDR1 LGHNA, CDR2 YSLEER. Trimming removed 1 base from V and 1 base from J, with 14 bases in between. The CDR3 extends over 17 amino acids. The CDR3 protein is CASSQGSAGGSYNEQFF. The DNA for the CDR3 is TGCGCCAGCAGCCAAGGCAGTGCAGGGGGGTCCTACAATGAGCAGTTCTTC.

This clone turned up a few times. This chain joins TRBV7-2 and TRBJ2-5; the D is unclear. There are 13 residues in the CDR3. The V end was cut by 5 bases, the J end by 1 base, with 8 bases between. Germline V gene data show CDR1 as SGHTA and CDR2 as FQGNSA. DNA for the CDR3: TGTGCCAGCAGCCCTACACCCCAAGAGACCCAGTACTTC. Its translation is CASSPTPQETQYF.

This sequence joins TRBV30 and TRBJ2-1, with unresolved D. The CDR3 contains 12 residues. Germline V gene sequence: CDR1 GTSNPN, CDR2 SVGIG (reference sequence). V was clipped by 1 base and J by 4 bases, with 5 bases between them. CDR3 loop: CAWSGVYNEQFF. CDR3 DNA sequence: TGTGCCTGGAGTGGTGTTTACAATGAGCAGTTCTTC.

In this sample, this clone turned up a few times. The V gene is TRBV9, the J gene TRBJ2-2; TRBD1 is a possible D gene (6 bases). The CDR3 length is 14 residues. CDR1 is SGDLS, CDR2 YYNGEE, per germline. Trimming took off 2 bases at V and 1 base at J, with 6 bases between the two ends. CDR3 coding DNA: TGTGCCAGCAGCGTCAGGGGGAACACCGGGGAGCTGTTTTTT. Its translation: CASSVRGNTGELFF.

This clone was counted a few times. The V call is TRBV5-4, the J call TRBJ2-5, with D possibly being TRBD1 or TRBD2 (5 bases each). V shed 1 base and J shed 5 bases, with 18 bases lying between them. Germline CDR1 reads SGHNT; CDR2 reads YYREEE (reference sequence). The CDR3 is 16 residues long. This CDR3 is CASSLPGRSGQETQYF. The DNA for the CDR3 is TGTGCCAGCAGCTTGCCGGGACGTTCCGGGCAGGAGACCCAGTACTTC.

This chain joins TRBV15 and TRBJ1-2; possibly TRBD1 for D (5 bases). The V end was cut by 8 bases, the J end by 5 bases, with 21 bases between. Germline values: CDR1 LNHNV, CDR2 YYDKDF (reference sequence). The CDR3 is 15 amino acids. CDR3 sequence: CATHRKGEGLYGYTF. The DNA for the CDR3 is TGTGCCACCCACAGAAAAGGGGAAGGTCTTTATGGCTACACCTTC.

This chain links TRBV29-1 with TRBJ2-3; TRBD1 agrees at 9 bases. Germline CDR1 SQVTM, CDR2 ANQGSEA. The CDR3 extends over 14 amino acids. J gave up 3 bases and V 6 bases, and 7 bases lay outside the gene matches. The CDR3 loop reads CSVLQGAITDTQYF. The CDR3 DNA reads TGCAGCGTCCTACAGGGGGCGATAACAGATACGCAGTATTTT.

This clone has only a few counts. The V and J genes are TRBV2 and TRBJ2-3; D is unclear. The V gene lost 4 bases and the J gene lost 0 bases, with 8 bases spanning the gap. This CDR3 comprises 14 residues. CDR1 is SNHLY, CDR2 FYNNEI, per germline. The CDR3 sequence: CASSGPASTDTQYF. The CDR3 region has the DNA TGTGCCAGCAGTGGACCAGCTAGCACAGATACGCAGTATTTT.

The CDR3 bases are TGTGCCAGCAGCGCTGTACCGGACTCCTACGAGCAGTACTTC. This encodes CASSAVPDSYEQYF. V usage is TRBV7-6 and J usage is TRBJ2-7, with unresolved D. CDR1 SGHVS and CDR2 FNYEAQ come from the germline V gene. The V end lost 5 bases, the J end lost 0 bases, and 11 bases lay between the germline ends. The CDR3 runs to 14 residues.

This clone showed up just a few times. J is TRBJ1-1 and V is TRBV30; possible D gene TRBD1, 6 bases. The germline CDR1 and CDR2 sequences are GTSNPN and SVGIG (reference sequence). The CDR3 has 18 residues. The V end was cut by 0 bases, the J end by 1 base, with 21 bases between. The CDR3 loop is CAWSVQDQGIFGNTEAFF. The CDR3 DNA follows: TGTGCCTGGAGTGTACAGGATCAGGGGATTTTCGGGAACACTGAAGCTTTCTTT.